This is a list of T cell receptor beta chains from one sample in a study of molecular identifiers for immune sequencing clone quantification. TCRdb analysed the PCR reads with MiXCR anew, one entry per CDR3 protein. The sample has some 89,000 distinct CDR3 sequences, roughly 26% seen once; the top ten hold roughly 1%. The sample comprised naive CD8+ T cells from blood, with Jurkat cell RNA spiked in. The source is a human donor in good health. Some libraries in this study had Jurkat cell RNA spiked in. Both conserved end residues are part of each CDR3. The D gene is left open where the match is weak. The size of a clone is reported for some rows only, either as once, few or many, or as a class for expanded clones.

d_call cdr3_length j_call clone_size v_call cdr3_nt cdr3_aa
NA 13 TRBJ2-5 many TRBV12-3/TRBV12-4 TGTGCCAGCAGTTTTCCAGGGAAAGAGACCCAGTACTTC CASSFPGKETQYF
TRBD1 14 TRBJ2-1 few TRBV6-2/TRBV6-3 TGTGCCAGCAGCAGGACAGGGCTTTACAATGAGCAGTTCTTC CASSRTGLYNEQFF
NA 16 TRBJ2-5 many TRBV4-3 TGCGCCAGCAGCCAAGATCTGAGGGGGGACCAAGAGACCCAGTACTTC CASSQDLRGDQETQYF
TRBD1 15 TRBJ1-2 many TRBV29-1 TGCAGCGTAGCTGACAGGGGGATCGTCAGACATGGCTACACCTTC CSVADRGIVRHGYTF
NA 13 TRBJ2-2 many TRBV20-1 TGCAGTGCTACGTCCAGGGGTGTCCGGGAGCTGTTTTTT CSATSRGVRELFF
NA 15 TRBJ1-1 many TRBV5-8 TGTGCCAGCAGCTTGGGCGGGGAAATGAACACTGAAGCTTTCTTT CASSLGGEMNTEAFF
NA 20 TRBJ1-6 many TRBV19 TGTGCCAGTAGTCCCCCTTCCCACAGGATCACCGAGAAAGATAATTCACCCCTCCACTTT CASSPPSHRITEKDNSPLHF
NA 14 TRBJ2-5 many TRBV6-5 TGTGCCAGCAGTTACTCACGGACCGGGGAGACCCAGTACTTC CASSYSRTGETQYF
TRBD2 16 TRBJ2-1 few TRBV18 TGTGCCAGCTCACCACCGAGCGGACTAGCGCAAAATGAGCAGTTCTTC CASSPPSGLAQNEQFF
TRBD2 16 TRBJ2-4 NA TRBV11-2 TGTGCCAGCAGCCAAACTCCGGGCGGGGGGAAAAACATTCAGTACTTC CASSQTPGGGKNIQYF
NA 12 TRBJ2-3 many TRBV13 TGTGCCAGCAGCCCCACCACAGATACGCAGTATTTT CASSPTTDTQYF
TRBD2 16 TRBJ2-4 many TRBV20-1 TGCAGTGCTAGAGCCGGACTAGAGGGGGCCAAAAACATTCAGTACTTC CSARAGLEGAKNIQYF
NA 15 TRBJ1-6 NA TRBV4-1 TGCGCCAGCAGCCAAGATGAGCGTCAGGAAGGGTCCCTCCACTTT CASSQDERQEGSLHF
TRBD1 14 TRBJ2-7 few TRBV20-1 TGCAGTGCTAAACGAGGACAGGGGCCCTACGAGCAGTACTTC CSAKRGQGPYEQYF
NA 16 TRBJ2-1 few TRBV4-3 TGCGCCAGCAGCCAAGATCTGGGCAGGGACTACAATGAGCAGTTCTTC CASSQDLGRDYNEQFF
TRBD1 15 TRBJ1-4 NA TRBV19 TGTGCCAGTAGTATACCCCGGGACAGCGATCAGAAACTGTTTTTT CASSIPRDSDQKLFF
NA 14 TRBJ2-7 NA TRBV19 TGTGCCAGTAGTATTGGGGTGGGTCAGAACGAGCAGTACTTC CASSIGVGQNEQYF
NA 14 TRBJ2-3 many TRBV4-1 TGCGCCAGCAGCCAAAGACAAGCGGCAGATACGCAGTATTTT CASSQRQAADTQYF
NA 16 TRBJ1-6 many TRBV4-3 TGCGCCAGCAGCCACTGGACAGAACTGAATAATTCACCCCTCCACTTT CASSHWTELNNSPLHF
TRBD1 15 TRBJ1-1 many TRBV12-3/TRBV12-4 TGTGCCAGCAGCCCTGTAGAGGGGGCGAACACTGAAGCTTTCTTT CASSPVEGANTEAFF
NA 15 TRBJ2-4 many TRBV4-3 TGCGCCAGCAGCCAAGATTTTGGTCAGTTCTACATTCAGTACTTC CASSQDFGQFYIQYF
NA 17 TRBJ1-6 NA TRBV28 TGTGCCAGCAGTTTTGTACAGAGGAGCTCCTATAATTCACCCCTCCACTTT CASSFVQRSSYNSPLHF
NA 15 TRBJ1-5 few TRBV27 TGTGCCAGCAGTTTAGGTTTGGCTGGCAATCAGCCCCAGCATTTT CASSLGLAGNQPQHF
TRBD1 16 TRBJ2-7 many TRBV29-1 TGCAGCGTTGAAGAACATACAGGACAGGGTTCGTACGAGCAGTACTTC CSVEEHTGQGSYEQYF
NA 15 TRBJ2-3 few TRBV27 TGTGCCAGCAGATCAACCCCCGGCCGCACAGATACGCGGTATTTT CASRSTPGRTDTRYF
NA 15 TRBJ2-5 many TRBV4-3 TGCGCCAGCAGCCAAGATCGCGGTGGCCAAGAGACCCAGTACTTC CASSQDRGGQETQYF
NA 14 TRBJ1-1 NA TRBV7-9 TGTGCCAGCGGCTTCCCACAGGAAAACACTGAAGCTTTCTTT CASGFPQENTEAFF
TRBD1 15 TRBJ2-2 few TRBV19 TGTGCCAGCCGAGGGAAGGACAGGGCTTCCGGGGAGCTGTTTTTT CASRGKDRASGELFF
NA 17 TRBJ1-6 NA TRBV12-3/TRBV12-4 TGTGCCAGCAGTTTAGAGAACCCGAGCTCCTATAATTCACCCCTCCACTTT CASSLENPSSYNSPLHF
TRBD2 15 TRBJ2-7 many TRBV5-5 TGTGCCAGCAGCCTCGGTGCGGGAGGGTTTTACGAGCAGTACTTC CASSLGAGGFYEQYF
NA 16 TRBJ2-1 NA TRBV19 TGTGCCAGTAGTCCTACCTCCGGGCGGGGGCCCGGGGAGCAGTTCTTC CASSPTSGRGPGEQFF
NA 10 TRBJ2-3 many TRBV20-1 TGCAGTGCACTAGTGGATACGCAGTATTTT CSALVDTQYF
NA 13 TRBJ1-1 many TRBV6-1 TGTGCCAGCAGTGGCCCGGACTTTACTGAAGCTTTCTTT CASSGPDFTEAFF
TRBD1 16 TRBJ2-7 NA TRBV28 TGTGCCAGCAGTACCGGAGGGACAGGAAGCTCCTACGAGCAGTACTTC CASSTGGTGSSYEQYF
NA 14 TRBJ1-5 many TRBV4-1 TGCGCCAGCAGCCAGATAGGGAAGAATCAGCCCCAGCATTTT CASSQIGKNQPQHF
NA 13 TRBJ2-3 many TRBV12-3/TRBV12-4 TGTGCCAGCAGTTCTATGGGTAGAGATACGCAGTATTTT CASSSMGRDTQYF
TRBD2 16 TRBJ2-3 many TRBV15 TGTGCCACCAGCAGCGTGACTAGCGGGAGACCAGATACGCAGTATTTT CATSSVTSGRPDTQYF
TRBD1 17 TRBJ2-7 many TRBV4-1 TGCGCCAGCAGCCAAGTTGAGGGGGGACAGGGTTCCTACGAGCAGTACTTC CASSQVEGGQGSYEQYF
NA 16 TRBJ2-7 NA TRBV4-3 TGCGCCAGCAGCCAAGATAGGCGGGGCCCCAGCTACGAGCAGTACTTC CASSQDRRGPSYEQYF